These T cell receptor beta chains were read from a single sample in a study of CD8 T cells in ankylosing spondylitis. TCRdb used MiXCR to reprocess the 5' RACE reads, holding one entry per CDR3 protein. This table has more than 150,000 distinct CDR3 sequences, 15% to 20% appearing once. Source material: blood, either unsorted or a sorted T cell fraction (not recorded which). The source of these receptors is a male donor under 30 with ankylosing spondylitis or in good health (not recorded which). Both conserved end residues are part of each CDR3. The order of the fields is J gene, clone size, D gene, V gene, CDR3 DNA, CDR3 protein. D genes are given only for firm matches. The size field is filled for only some rows; it gives once, few, many or a size class.

J: TRBJ2-6; size: many; D: -; V: TRBV6-5; DNA: TGTGCCAGCACCCCCAGGGGCTCCGTCTCTGGGGCCAACGTCCTGACTTTC; CDR3: CASTPRGSVSGANVLTF
J: TRBJ1-5; size: -; D: TRBD1; V: TRBV28; DNA: TGTGCCAGCAGGCTAACAGGGGTCGATCAGCCCCAGCATTTT; CDR3: CASRLTGVDQPQHF
J: TRBJ1-5; size: many; D: -; V: TRBV5-6; DNA: TGTGCCAGCAGCTCGTCCCTTGGGAGGGTATTTCAGCCCCAGCATTTT; CDR3: CASSSSLGRVFQPQHF
J: TRBJ2-5; size: many; D: TRBD2; V: TRBV5-1; DNA: TGCGCCAGCAGCTCTAGCGGGAAAGGGGAGACCCAGTACTTC; CDR3: CASSSSGKGETQYF
J: TRBJ2-1; size: many; D: -; V: TRBV12-5; DNA: TGTGCTAGTGGTTCATATGAGCAGTTCTTC; CDR3: CASGSYEQFF
J: TRBJ2-3; size: many; D: -; V: TRBV7-2; DNA: TGTGCCAGCAGCTTGGACAGTACTAGCACAGATACGCAGTATTTT; CDR3: CASSLDSTSTDTQYF
J: TRBJ2-3; size: many; D: -; V: TRBV29-1; DNA: TGCAGCGTTGTCGTATCTGGGGTAGATACGCAGTATTTT; CDR3: CSVVVSGVDTQYF
J: TRBJ2-2; size: many; D: -; V: TRBV12-3/TRBV12-4; DNA: TGTGCCAGCAGATACGACAGGCGCACCGGGGAGCTGTTTTTT; CDR3: CASRYDRRTGELFF
J: TRBJ1-1; size: many; D: -; V: TRBV6-2/TRBV6-3; DNA: TGTGCCAGCACCCCCCGCCAGGCGAACACTGAAGCTTTCTTT; CDR3: CASTPRQANTEAFF
J: TRBJ2-7; size: many; D: -; V: TRBV6-5; DNA: TGTGCCACTTCCCGCAGATTGGGCGAGCAGTACTTC; CDR3: CATSRRLGEQYF
J: TRBJ2-3; size: many; D: TRBD2; V: TRBV3-1; DNA: TGTGCCAGCAGCCCCGGACTAGCGGTAGGCACAGATACGCAGTATTTT; CDR3: CASSPGLAVGTDTQYF
J: TRBJ2-1; size: many; D: -; V: TRBV29-1; DNA: TGCAGCGTTGACGAAGGTAATGAGCAGTTCTTC; CDR3: CSVDEGNEQFF
J: TRBJ2-3; size: many; D: TRBD1; V: TRBV11-2; DNA: TGTGCCAGCAGCTTAGGACGGCACTCTAACAGGGGACCCCTTGATACGCAGTATTTT; CDR3: CASSLGRHSNRGPLDTQYF
J: TRBJ1-1; size: -; D: -; V: TRBV7-9; DNA: TGTGCCAGCAGCCCAGACCCCACAGGCACTGAAGCTTTCTTT; CDR3: CASSPDPTGTEAFF
J: TRBJ2-5; size: many; D: -; V: TRBV10-3; DNA: TGTGCCATCAGTGAGTCGGGAACCCAAGAGACCCAGTACTTC; CDR3: CAISESGTQETQYF
J: TRBJ2-7; size: many; D: -; V: TRBV6-2/TRBV6-3; DNA: TGTGCCAGCAGTTCTCAAGGGCGGTCCTACGAGCAGTACTTC; CDR3: CASSSQGRSYEQYF
J: TRBJ2-6; size: -; D: -; V: TRBV29-1; DNA: TGCAGCGTTGAAACAGGGCCTGGGGCCAACGTCCTGACTTTC; CDR3: CSVETGPGANVLTF
J: TRBJ2-3; size: -; D: -; V: TRBV9; DNA: TGTGCCAGCAGCGTAGGTAGCTTGTTCACAGATACGCAGTATTTT; CDR3: CASSVGSLFTDTQYF
J: TRBJ2-3; size: many; D: -; V: TRBV7-8; DNA: TGTGCCAGCAGAAGTGGCACAGATACGCAGTATTTT; CDR3: CASRSGTDTQYF
J: TRBJ2-5; size: many; D: -; V: TRBV5-1; DNA: TGCGCCAGCAGCCCCAGGGGTAGCGGACCTCAAGAGACCCAGTACTTC; CDR3: CASSPRGSGPQETQYF
J: TRBJ2-1; size: -; D: TRBD2; V: TRBV10-3; DNA: TGTGCCGCCGGGGGGACTCCATTCGATGAGCAGTTCTTC; CDR3: CAAGGTPFDEQFF
J: TRBJ1-2; size: -; D: -; V: TRBV20-1; DNA: TGCAGTGCTGAGGTAGCGGTTAACTATGGCTACACCTTC; CDR3: CSAEVAVNYGYTF
J: TRBJ2-3; size: -; D: -; V: TRBV5-1; DNA: TGCGCCAGCAGCTTGGACCTACTAGTGGCAGATACGCAGTATTTT; CDR3: CASSLDLLVADTQYF
J: TRBJ2-7; size: many; D: -; V: TRBV5-1; DNA: TGCGCCAGCAGCCTCCCCTCGGACGGAATCTCCTACGAGCAGTACTTC; CDR3: CASSLPSDGISYEQYF
J: TRBJ2-3; size: many; D: -; V: TRBV7-2; DNA: TGTGCCAGCAGCTTCGGTTATCTGACAGATACGCAGTATTTT; CDR3: CASSFGYLTDTQYF
J: TRBJ2-5; size: many; D: TRBD2; V: TRBV19; DNA: TGTGCCAGTAGCCCGACTAGCGGGACGGGAGGGACCCAGTACTTC; CDR3: CASSPTSGTGGTQYF
J: TRBJ1-5; size: -; D: -; V: TRBV29-1; DNA: TGCAGCGTTGGGGTCAGCAATCAGCCCCAGCATTTT; CDR3: CSVGVSNQPQHF
J: TRBJ2-2; size: many; D: TRBD1; V: TRBV5-1; DNA: TGCGCCAGCAGCCCCTTGACAGGGCCGAACACCGGGGAGCTGTTTTTT; CDR3: CASSPLTGPNTGELFF
J: TRBJ1-2; size: many; D: TRBD1; V: TRBV20-1; DNA: TGCAGTGCGCCCTGGGGGTGGGACAGGGAAGACTATGGCTACACCTTC; CDR3: CSAPWGWDREDYGYTF
J: TRBJ1-2; size: many; D: -; V: TRBV12-3/TRBV12-4; DNA: TGTGCCAGCAGTTTAGCGCGGGGTTATCCTGACTATGGCTACACCTTC; CDR3: CASSLARGYPDYGYTF
J: TRBJ1-4; size: many; D: TRBD1; V: TRBV7-9; DNA: TGTGCCAGCAGCCCCTCTGGGACAGGGCCCGGAAAACTGTTTTTT; CDR3: CASSPSGTGPGKLFF
J: TRBJ2-5; size: many; D: -; V: TRBV4-2; DNA: TGTGCCAGCAGCCAAGTCGAGACGGGAGTGAGAAAGACCCAGTACTTC; CDR3: CASSQVETGVRKTQYF
J: TRBJ1-6; size: many; D: -; V: TRBV18; DNA: TGTGCCAGCTCACCAAGCGCAAGGAGGGGCCAAATTTTCCCCCTCCACTTT; CDR3: CASSPSARRGQIFPLHF
J: TRBJ2-1; size: many; D: TRBD1; V: TRBV9; DNA: TGTGCCAGCAGCCCCACCTCCGGACAGGGGGCCTCCTACAATGAGCAGTTCTTC; CDR3: CASSPTSGQGASYNEQFF
J: TRBJ2-5; size: many; D: -; V: TRBV21-1; DNA: TGTGCCAGCAGCAAAGCACGGTACCAAGAGACCCAGTACTTC; CDR3: CASSKARYQETQYF
J: TRBJ2-3; size: many; D: -; V: TRBV7-2; DNA: TGTGCCAGCAGCTTAGTGAGCACAGATACGCAGTATTTT; CDR3: CASSLVSTDTQYF
J: TRBJ1-5; size: many; D: TRBD1; V: TRBV29-1; DNA: TGCAGCGTTACGACAGGGGCAAATCAGCCCCAGCATTTT; CDR3: CSVTTGANQPQHF
J: TRBJ2-1; size: many; D: -; V: TRBV7-9; DNA: TGTGCCAGCAGCTACGAGGCTAGCCCCAGTCGGCAGTTCTTC; CDR3: CASSYEASPSRQFF
J: TRBJ2-3; size: many; D: -; V: TRBV6-2/TRBV6-3; DNA: TGTGCCAGCAGTTACTCCCTTCGGGAGAGGGATACGCAGTATTTT; CDR3: CASSYSLRERDTQYF
J: TRBJ2-1; size: many; D: TRBD2; V: TRBV5-1; DNA: TGCGCCAGCAGCCCCGGACTAGCGGGAGTAGGTAACAATGAGCAGTTCTTC; CDR3: CASSPGLAGVGNNEQFF
J: TRBJ2-1; size: few; D: TRBD2; V: TRBV11-2; DNA: TGTGCCAGCACCCTCCGCCAGGGACTAGCGACCTACAATGAGCAGTTCTTC; CDR3: CASTLRQGLATYNEQFF
J: TRBJ2-3; size: many; D: -; V: TRBV6-4; DNA: TGTGCCAGCAGTGATTGGGGGCTCACAGATACGCAGTATTTT; CDR3: CASSDWGLTDTQYF
J: TRBJ2-5; size: -; D: -; V: TRBV20-1; DNA: TGCAGTGCTCTCCAAGAGACCCAGTACTTC; CDR3: CSALQETQYF